The sequence of this TCR beta chain was determined in a study of breast tumors, draining lymph nodes, adjacent tissues. Study findings and constraints: That most tumor T cells come from lymph nodes remained unproven. Most tumor T cells seemingly derive from lymph node, then expand in tumor.

The lymph nodes were axillary draining lymph nodes from breast cancer patients. This clonotype occurred once. Its antigen is unidentified. Each CDR3 protein is one row after TCRdb ran MiXCR on the multiplex PCR reads. The sample carries about 230,000 distinct CDR3 sequences, approximately 31% recorded once. V dropped 4 bases and J dropped 7; count of bases not matched to a gene: 6. CDR3 size: 13 residues. Germline-derived CDR1 and CDR2 are SGHRS and YFSETQ. Sequencing input: axillary lymph node tissue. This chain joins TRBV5-1 and TRBJ1-1; TRBD1 matches 8 bases. The TCR was taken from a female donor with breast cancer. Some clones in this sample may be carry-over from other donors' samples. The CDR3 nucleotides read TGCGCCAGCAGCGTCGACAGGGGAGATGAAGCTTTCTTT. Its protein is CASSVDRGDEAFF.